The 20 T cell receptor beta chains in this list originate from one sample, sequenced in a study of blood T cells in healthy people across ages (dated by TCRdb to between 2015 and 2017). The library was built by means of 5' RACE. Sequencing took place on an Illumina HiSeq 2500. A second PCR of roughly 7 to 11 cycles was performed with a sample-barcoded 5' primer and a J-beta primer mix. The public reads were reanalyzed by TCRdb: fastp trimming at Q25, MiXCR alignment, in-frame beta chains only. Rows with one shared CDR3 protein collapse into an entry with the most common genes and DNA. In all, the sample holds fewer than 700,000 distinct CDR3 sequences, and roughly 43% of those were seen once. The ten most abundant clones make up around 23% of the sample. The specimen sequenced was blood. Receptors originate from a man older than 75 in good health.

Remarks on this clonotype: A much larger clonotype is one base distant, so this may be a read error. CDR3 region: CASRWDGATDSPLHF. The CDR3 region has the DNA TGTGCCAGCAGGTGGGACGGGGCAACGGATTCACCCCTCCACTTT. V and J are TRBV6-5 and TRBJ1-6, with D perhaps TRBD1 (5 bases). Deletions cut 6 bases from V and 8 bases from J, with 17 bases between. This CDR3 comprises 15 residues. From germline, CDR1 is MNHEY and CDR2 SVGAGI.

This clonotype was seen only once. This chain links TRBV7-8 with TRBJ2-3; 14 nucleotides line up with TRBD2. The CDR3 is 14 residues long. V gave up 5 bases and J gave up 8 bases; unmatched junction bases: 3. The germline CDR1 and CDR2 sequences are SGHVS and FQNEAQ. DNA for the CDR3: TGTGCCAGCAGCCCCGGGACTAGCGGGAGTACGCAGTATTTT. It is translated as CASSPGTSGSTQYF. Full variable domain (outside the CDR3, taken from reference TRBV7-8 and TRBJ2-3): GAGVSQSPRYKVAKRGQDVALRCDPISGHVSLFWYQQALGQGPEFLTYFQNEAQLDKSGLPSDRFFAERPEGSVSTLKIQRTQQEDSAVYLCASSPGTSGSTQYFGPGTRLTVL.

This clonotype has just one count. In DNA, the CDR3 is TGTGCCAGCAGCATAGACCCAGATACGCAGTATTTT. Translated: CASSIDPDTQYF. The chain couples TRBV9 to TRBJ2-3; no clear D gene. The ends were cut back, 4 bases at V and 4 bases at J, with 7 bases in the middle. The CDR3 extends over 12 amino acids. Germline V gives CDR1 SGDLS, CDR2 YYNGEE.

This clonotype was observed a handful of times. The CDR3 spells CASRGGSGTQYF. The CDR3 bases are TGTGCCAGCAGGGGGGGTTCGGGTACGCAGTATTTT. The chain employs TRBV6-5 and TRBJ2-3; tentatively, D is TRBD2 (6 bases). This CDR3 region has 12 residues. Germline V CDR1 and CDR2: MNHEY, SVGAGI. V gave up 6 bases and J gave up 8 bases, with 12 bases separating them.

The V and J genes are TRBV29-1 and TRBJ2-3; D perhaps matches TRBD2 (5 bases). CDR3 size: 14 residues. The germline V and J ends were trimmed by 4 bases and 0 bases, with 11 bases remaining between them. Germline CDR1 reads SQVTM; CDR2 reads ANQGSEA. The CDR3 spells CSVAGVGSTDTQYF. The CDR3 DNA sequence: TGCAGCGTTGCCGGGGTGGGAAGCACAGATACGCAGTATTTT.

The chain combines TRBV20-1 with TRBJ2-7; possibly TRBD2 for D (5 bases). The CDR3 is 14 residues long. Germline V gene sequence: CDR1 DFQATT, CDR2 SNEGSKA (reference sequence). V was shortened by 5 bases and J by 0 bases, with 14 bases between the two germline ends. CDR3 sequence reads: CSAPDGGNSYEQYF. DNA for the CDR3: TGCAGTGCTCCGGACGGAGGTAACTCCTACGAGCAGTACTTC.

V and J are TRBV21-1 and TRBJ2-7; TRBD2, the table's D call, was not compared with the DNA. TRBV21-1 is labeled a pseudogene. The CDR3 is made up of 19 amino acids. As DNA, the CDR3 is TGTGCCAGCAGCGCCCGACATGGTCAACTAGCGGGAGTTTTAAGAGAGCAGTACTTC. Translated: CASSARHGQLAGVLREQYF.

The chain combines TRBV20-1 with TRBJ1-2; D remains ambiguous. The length of the CDR3 is 12 residues. CDR1 is DFQATT and CDR2 is SNEGSKA in the germline V gene (reference sequence). The V gene lost 1 base and the J gene lost 8 bases, with 11 bases spanning the gap. The DNA of the CDR3 is TGCAGTGCTAGAGTAATCCTCGCGGGCTACACCTTC. The encoded protein is CSARVILAGYTF.

The CDR3 region is CASSWTVSGSGETQYF. DNA for the CDR3: TGCGCCAGCAGCTGGACCGTTAGTGGCTCGGGAGAGACCCAGTACTTC. V gene TRBV5-1 combines with J gene TRBJ2-5; D remains ambiguous. From germline, CDR1 is SGHRS and CDR2 YFSETQ. Between the trimmed V and J ends, which lost 3 bases and 4 bases, there was a span of 19 bases. The CDR3 covers 16 residues.

This chain uses TRBV21-1 with TRBJ2-7; the table's D call TRBD1 went unverified against the DNA. TRBV21-1 is designated a pseudogene. This CDR3 is 16 amino acids long. The CDR3 DNA follows: TGTGCCAGCAGCGCCAGGACAGGGGAAAGCTCCTACGAGCAGTACTTC. Translation: CASSARTGESSYEQYF.

In this sample, this clonotype turned up a few times. The V call is TRBV12-3 or TRBV12-4, the J call TRBJ1-6, with D possibly matching TRBD1 (6 bases). This CDR3 is built from 14 residues. Trimming stripped 6 bases from V and 6 bases from J, with 12 bases between. CDR3 sequence reads: CASSQQGLNSPLHF. CDR3 DNA: TGTGCCAGCAGCCAACAGGGTCTTAATTCACCCCTCCACTTT.

V is TRBV7-2 and J is TRBJ2-4; D gene uncertain. In germline, CDR1 is SGHTA, CDR2 FQGNSA. The length of the CDR3 is 13 residues. V was shortened by 0 bases and J by 4 bases, with 4 bases between the two germline ends. The CDR3 DNA is TGTGCCAGCAGCTTAGCGCCGAAAAACATTCAGTACTTC. Encoded protein: CASSLAPKNIQYF.

The gene calls are TRBV10-3 and TRBJ2-1, with 9 bases fitting TRBD2. The V gene end was trimmed by 4 bases and the J gene end by 5 bases; junction bases not matched to a gene: 12. Germline CDR1 is ENHRY and CDR2 is SYGVKD. The CDR3 is 17 residues long. The CDR3 bases are TGTGCCATCAGTGCGATGAGCGGGGGGCGGCGAAACAATGAGCAGTTCTTC. This encodes CAISAMSGGRRNNEQFF.

J is TRBJ2-3 and V is TRBV24-1, with TRBD2 as a possible D gene (5 bases). CDR1 is KGHDR and CDR2 is SFDVKD in the germline V gene. The CDR3 loop spans 14 amino acids. V was trimmed by 4 bases and J by 1 base, leaving 8 bases between them. Here the CDR3 reads CATSERVRTDTQYF. In DNA form, the CDR3 reads TGTGCCACCAGTGAGCGGGTCCGCACAGATACGCAGTATTTT.

This clonotype was picked up a small number of times. The chain joins TRBV13 to TRBJ2-7; 10 positions agree with TRBD1. The CDR3 covers 14 residues. The trim removed 5 bases at V and 7 bases at J, leaving 8 bases unmatched. Germline CDR1 PRHDT, CDR2 FYEKMQ (reference sequence). The CDR3 sequence: CASSRGTGEREQYF. The CDR3 region has the DNA TGTGCCAGCAGCCGAGGGACAGGGGAAAGGGAGCAGTACTTC.

Written as DNA, the CDR3 is TGTGCCAGCAGCTTGGACAGGGTTAATGAAAAACTGTTTTTT. Residues: CASSLDRVNEKLFF. The rearrangement links TRBV7-2 to TRBJ1-4; 8 bases fit TRBD1. The CDR3 has 14 amino acids. Germline V gene sequence: CDR1 SGHTA, CDR2 FQGNSA. The trim removed 3 bases at V and 4 bases at J, leaving 1 base unmatched.

This clonotype was seen repeatedly, ten times or more. This sequence joins TRBV6-5 and TRBJ1-5; D gene ambiguous. The CDR3 sequence is 15 residues long. V lost 0 bases, J lost 5 bases, and 11 bases lay in between. The germline CDR1 and CDR2 sequences are MNHEY and SVGAGI. CDR3 region: CASSYSSADHQPQHF. CDR3 sequence (DNA): TGTGCCAGCAGTTACTCGTCGGCAGATCATCAGCCCCAGCATTTT.

V gene TRBV12-3 or TRBV12-4 combines with J gene TRBJ1-4; the D gene is possibly TRBD1 (6 bases). The CDR3 is 12 amino acids. Deletions cut 6 bases from V and 7 bases from J, with 9 bases between. The CDR3 bases are TGTGCCAGCAGCTCGGACAGTGAAAAACTGTTTTTT. Protein product: CASSSDSEKLFF.

This clonotype was detected once. At one boundary the junction diverges from the germline segment, which might be a read error. The rearrangement uses TRBV5-5 and TRBJ2-1; TRBD2 might be the D (6 bases). Germline values: CDR1 SGHKS, CDR2 YYEKEE (reference sequence). The CDR3 covers 16 residues. The CDR3 loop reads CASGLVAPGGANEQFF. DNA of the CDR3: TGTGCCAGCGGCTTGGTGGCTCCAGGAGGGGCCAATGAGCAGTTCTTC.

The rearrangement uses TRBV4-1 and TRBJ1-5; 8 nucleotides line up with TRBD1. J gave up 9 bases and V 2 bases, and 18 bases lay outside the gene matches. Germline CDR1 MGHRA, CDR2 YSYEKL. The CDR3 spans 18 residues. CDR3 amino acids: CASSQRPQGGQAVSPQHF. The DNA of the CDR3 is TGCGCCAGCAGCCAACGACCTCAGGGGGGACAGGCCGTTTCGCCCCAGCATTTT.